These 19 T cell receptor beta chains originate from one sample sequenced in a study of shared clonotypes between healthy human individuals. This table comes from immunoSEQ multiplex PCR, and its TCRdb copy is limited to in-frame clones, with some not included. The table has 400,000 to 500,000 clones, roughly four fifths seen once. The sample comprised PBMCs. Receptors originate from a woman aged 40-49 years in good health. Some clones in this sample may be carry-over from other donors' samples.

With respect to this clone: Compared with germline, one end of the junction differs, possibly owing to a read error. This chain connects TRBV7-7 to TRBJ2-7, with 10 bases matching TRBD1. Germline V CDR1 and CDR2: SSHAT, FNYEAQ (reference sequence). This CDR3 has 14 residues. The CDR3, as DNA: TGTGCTAGCAGCTTGGGGACAGGGGTTTCCGAGCAGTACTTC. Translated: CASSLGTGVSEQYF.

The chain links TRBV25-1 to TRBJ1-1; no clear D gene. This CDR3 is built from 13 residues. CDR1 MGHDK and CDR2 SYGVNS come from the germline V gene. Between the trimmed V and J ends, which lost 0 bases and 0 bases, there was a span of 2 bases. The CDR3 coding sequence is TGTGCCAGCAGTGAATATTTGAACACTGAAGCTTTCTTT. Translation: CASSEYLNTEAFF.

This chain joins TRBV28 and TRBJ2-5; 7 bases match TRBD2. J was trimmed by 4 bases and V by 7 bases; bases with no gene match: 3. Germline CDR1 is MDHEN and CDR2 is SYDVKM. This CDR3 has 12 amino acids. The CDR3 DNA follows: TGTGCCAGCACCACGGGAGGAGAGACCCAGTACTTC. This gives the protein CASTTGGETQYF.

The count of this clone is one. The genes are TRBV19 and TRBJ1-5; a possible D gene is TRBD1 (5 bases). Per germline, CDR1 LNHDA and CDR2 SQIVND (reference sequence). This CDR3 region has 16 residues. V was trimmed by 5 bases and J by 4 bases, leaving 18 bases between them. The CDR3 sequence is CASSAASGRRNQPQHF. The CDR3 coding sequence is TGTGCCAGTAGTGCAGCATCGGGACGGAGAAATCAGCCCCAGCATTTT.

Ten or more counts support this clone. The chain is built from TRBV2 and TRBJ2-1; 7 bases align to TRBD2. The germline V gene encodes CDR1 SNHLY and CDR2 FYNNEI. This CDR3 region has 13 residues. V lost 7 bases to trimming and J lost 3 bases; unmatched junction nucleotides: 3. The CDR3 here is CASTRDYYNEQFF. The DNA of the CDR3 is TGTGCCAGCACTCGGGACTACTACAATGAGCAGTTCTTC. Full variable domain (outside the CDR3, taken from reference TRBV2 and TRBJ2-1): EPEVTQTPSHQVTQMGQEVILRCVPISNHLYFYWYRQILGQKVEFLVSFYNNEISEKSEIFDDQFSVERPDGSNFTLKIRSTKLEDSAMYFCASTRDYYNEQFFGPGTRLTVL.

This rearrangement joins TRBV7-9 to TRBJ2-3; 9 bases fit TRBD2. The CDR3 has 12 amino acids. V lost 8 bases and J lost 9; bases outside the gene matches: 6. Germline V gene data show CDR1 as SEHNR and CDR2 as FQNEAQ (reference sequence). CDR3 loop: CASGVAGVTQYF. CDR3 nucleotide sequence: TGTGCCAGCGGGGTAGCGGGAGTAACGCAGTATTTT.

This clone was counted a few times. The rearrangement joins TRBV25-1 to TRBJ2-5; perhaps TRBD2 as D (6 bases). The CDR3 consists of 15 residues. V was clipped by 3 bases and J by 7 bases, with 18 bases between them. Germline-derived CDR1 and CDR2 are MGHDK and SYGVNS. For the CDR3, the DNA is TGTGCCAGCAGTGAGCCAGCGGAGGGGTACGGGACCCAGTACTTC. Encoded protein: CASSEPAEGYGTQYF.

The V and J genes are TRBV7-8 and TRBJ1-5; D is possibly TRBD1 (6 bases). V lost 4 bases and J 6 bases, leaving 7 bases between the germline ends. The germline V gene has CDR1 SGHVS and CDR2 FQNEAQ. There are 12 residues in the CDR3. The CDR3 region has the DNA TGTGCCAGCAGCTCCAGGGGTCAGCCCCAGCATTTT. Residues: CASSSRGQPQHF.

As regards this clone: This may be a read error, as it is one base from a much larger clone. The CDR3 end shows no conserved phenylalanine or tryptophan, and so a read error is likely. This chain links TRBV7-9 with TRBJ1-1; the D gene is possibly TRBD1 (6 bases). Germline V gives CDR1 SEHNR, CDR2 FQNEAQ (reference sequence). V was pared by 5 bases and J by 2 bases, with 15 bases between. The CDR3 is 15 amino acids. CDR3 protein: CASSPTQGRNTEAFL. CDR3 DNA sequence: TGTGCCAGCAGCCCCACACAGGGACGCAACACTGAAGCTTTCCTT.

The chain couples TRBV5-6 to TRBJ2-1, with 7 nucleotides matching TRBD2. The CDR3 extends over 17 amino acids. J lost 3 bases, V lost 0 bases, and 9 bases had no gene match. In germline, CDR1 is SGHDT, CDR2 YYEEEE. For the CDR3, the DNA is TGTGCCAGCAGCTTGGCCTTGGGCCTAGCGGACTACAATGAGCAGTTCTTC. Translating gives CASSLALGLADYNEQFF.

V and J are TRBV28 and TRBJ2-7; 14 bases fit TRBD2. V trimming: 5 bases; J trimming: 6 bases; junction bases outside the gene matches: 9. Germline CDR1 reads MDHEN; CDR2 reads SYDVKM. The CDR3 totals 16 residues. For the CDR3, the DNA is TGTGCCAGCAGTCTCGCGGGACTAGCGGGAGAGGTCGAGCAGTACTTC. Amino acids: CASSLAGLAGEVEQYF.

The chain links TRBV10-3 to TRBJ1-2; TRBD1 might be the D (5 bases). The ends were cut back, 4 bases at V and 5 bases at J, with 11 bases in the middle. The CDR3 is 13 residues long. CDR1 and CDR2 (germline): ENHRY, SYGVKD. The CDR3 region is CAISGEGTYGYTF. CDR3 DNA sequence: TGTGCCATCAGTGGGGAGGGGACTTATGGCTACACCTTC.

Only one count was recorded for this clone. The chain joins TRBV30 to TRBJ1-4; D unresolved. The CDR3 has 16 residues. V was clipped by 0 bases and J by 0 bases, with 11 bases between them. Germline values: CDR1 GTSNPN, CDR2 SVGIG (reference sequence). CDR3 in amino acids: CAWSVSGRTTNEKLFF. CDR3 DNA sequence: TGTGCCTGGAGTGTATCGGGTCGGACAACTAATGAAAAACTGTTTTTT.

This clone was recorded once. This chain uses TRBV30 with TRBJ1-4; D gene unclear. The germline CDR1 and CDR2 sequences are GTSNPN and SVGIG (reference sequence). The CDR3 length is 13 residues. V was trimmed by 3 bases and J by 8 bases, leaving 13 bases between them. In DNA, the CDR3 is TGTGCCTGGAGGGACCGGGGAACGGAAAAACTGTTTTTT. It encodes CAWRDRGTEKLFF. Full variable domain (missing parts from reference TRBV30 and TRBJ1-4): SQTIHQWPATLVQPVGSPLSLECTVEGTSNPNLYWYRQAAGRGLQLLFYSVGIGQISSEVPQNLSASRPQDRQFILSSKKLLLSDSGFYLCAWRDRGTEKLFFGSGTQLSVL.

V is TRBV2 and J is TRBJ2-7; TRBD2 matches 7 bases. The J segment lost 3 bases and the V segment lost 8 bases, leaving 1 base of the junction unmatched. In germline, CDR1 is SNHLY, CDR2 FYNNEI. CDR3 length: 11 residues. The CDR3 region is CASGGDYEQYF. As DNA, the CDR3 is TGTGCCAGCGGGGGGGACTACGAGCAGTACTTC.

This chain joins TRBV30 and TRBJ1-4; D is perhaps TRBD1 (5 bases). Germline-derived CDR1 and CDR2 are GTSNPN and SVGIG (reference sequence). V lost 3 bases to trimming and J lost 5 bases, with 10 bases between them. The CDR3 contains 13 residues. The chain's CDR3 is CAWRRQKNEKLFF. As DNA, the CDR3 is TGTGCCTGGAGGAGACAGAAAAATGAAAAACTGTTTTTT.

This chain connects TRBV15 to TRBJ2-4, with D maybe TRBD2 (6 bases). The CDR3 loop spans 16 amino acids. V was pared by 3 bases and J by 0 bases, with 12 bases between. Germline-derived CDR1 and CDR2 are LNHNV and YYDKDF (reference sequence). This CDR3 reads CATSSGSGLAKNIQYF. The CDR3, as DNA: TGTGCCACCAGCAGTGGTAGCGGTCTAGCCAAAAACATTCAGTACTTC.

The chain uses TRBV11-3 and TRBJ2-2; 8 bases are shared with TRBD2. V lost 1 base and J lost 2; bases outside the gene matches: 3. The V gene's germline CDR1 is SGHNT and CDR2 YENEEA. The CDR3 is made up of 16 amino acids. This chain's CDR3 is CASSLVAGGNTGELFF. For the CDR3, the DNA is TGTGCCAGCAGCTTAGTGGCGGGAGGCAACACCGGGGAGCTGTTTTTT.

In regard to this clone: No DNA is shown, since the ends of the CDR3 on it are uncertain; the CDR3 is the one TCRdb lists. The chain employs TRBV28 and TRBJ1-5; the table's D call TRBD1 went unverified against the DNA. The CDR3 is 15 residues long, ends included. CDR1 is MDHEN, CDR2 SYDVKM, per germline. The CDR3 loop is CASSTSGQGNQPQHF.